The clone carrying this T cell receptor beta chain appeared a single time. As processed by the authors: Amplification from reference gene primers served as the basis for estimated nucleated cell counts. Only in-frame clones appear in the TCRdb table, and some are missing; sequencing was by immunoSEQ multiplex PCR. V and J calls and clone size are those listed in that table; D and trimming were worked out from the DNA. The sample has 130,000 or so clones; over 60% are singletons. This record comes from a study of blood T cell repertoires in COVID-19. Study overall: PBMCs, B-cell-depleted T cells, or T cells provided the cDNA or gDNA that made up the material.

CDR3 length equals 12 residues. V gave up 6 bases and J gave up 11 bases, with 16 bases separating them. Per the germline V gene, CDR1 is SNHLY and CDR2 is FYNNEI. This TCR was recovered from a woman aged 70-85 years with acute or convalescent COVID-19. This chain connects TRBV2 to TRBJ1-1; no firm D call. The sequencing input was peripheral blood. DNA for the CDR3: TGTGCCAGCAGCCAAGGAGAGGTTGGGGCTTTCTTT. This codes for CASSQGEVGAFF. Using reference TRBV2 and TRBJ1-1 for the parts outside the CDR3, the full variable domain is EPEVTQTPSHQVTQMGQEVILRCVPISNHLYFYWYRQILGQKVEFLVSFYNNEISEKSEIFDDQFSVERPDGSNFTLKIRSTKLEDSAMYFCASSQGEVGAFFGQGTRLTVV.